The 3 T cell receptor beta chains given below trace back to one sample, sequenced in a study of glioma-infiltrating T cells after dendritic cell vaccination (dated by TCRdb to 2016 to 2017). Libraries were built with the immunoSEQ multiplex PCR assay. The immuneACCESS repertoire file appears here via TCRdb, limited to in-frame rearrangements. These files lack a portion of the clones; in checked studies, under half of the deficit traces to unresolved V genes, and the cause of the others is not known. The sample profile shows about 58,000 clones; around 85% of them were found once. The top ten constitute about 9% of the sample. The meaning of the sample's time point label: after dendritic cell vaccination, including at tumor progression/relapse. Sequencing was performed on blood, taken after dendritic cell vaccination. Every receptor here comes from a human donor with glioblastoma.

The chain joins TRBV30 to TRBJ2-3; TRBD2 might be the D (6 bases). The V gene lost 4 bases and the J gene lost 2 bases, with 13 bases spanning the gap. Germline assignment: CDR1 GTSNPN and CDR2 SVGIG (reference sequence). This CDR3 is 14 amino acids long. The CDR3 DNA is TGTGCCTGGAACTCGGGACTTTCCACAGATACGCAGTATTTT. Residues: CAWNSGLSTDTQYF. The full variable domain, in which reference TRBV30 and TRBJ2-3 provide the parts outside the CDR3, is SQTIHQWPATLVQPVGSPLSLECTVEGTSNPNLYWYRQAAGRGLQLLFYSVGIGQISSEVPQNLSASRPQDRQFILSSKKLLLSDSGFYLCAWNSGLSTDTQYFGPGTRLTVL.

The chain is built from TRBV7-2 and TRBJ1-4, with 8 bases matching TRBD1. This CDR3 has 18 residues. Germline V gene lookup returns CDR1 SGHTA and CDR2 FQGNSA. The V and J ends lost 5 bases and 4 bases, in that order; junction bases with no gene match: 15. This CDR3 reads CASSGRQGSAIFNEKLFF. CDR3 DNA sequence: TGTGCCAGCAGCGGGCGACAGGGGTCCGCTATTTTTAATGAAAAACTGTTTTTT.

The V call is TRBV27, the J call TRBJ1-2; 7 bases map to TRBD1. CDR3 length: 13 residues. J lost 3 bases, V lost 3 bases, and 1 base had no gene match. Germline assignment: CDR1 MNHEY and CDR2 SMNVEV (reference sequence). The CDR3 protein is CASSFGQDYGYTF. The CDR3 coding sequence is TGTGCCAGCAGTTTCGGACAGGACTATGGCTACACCTTC.